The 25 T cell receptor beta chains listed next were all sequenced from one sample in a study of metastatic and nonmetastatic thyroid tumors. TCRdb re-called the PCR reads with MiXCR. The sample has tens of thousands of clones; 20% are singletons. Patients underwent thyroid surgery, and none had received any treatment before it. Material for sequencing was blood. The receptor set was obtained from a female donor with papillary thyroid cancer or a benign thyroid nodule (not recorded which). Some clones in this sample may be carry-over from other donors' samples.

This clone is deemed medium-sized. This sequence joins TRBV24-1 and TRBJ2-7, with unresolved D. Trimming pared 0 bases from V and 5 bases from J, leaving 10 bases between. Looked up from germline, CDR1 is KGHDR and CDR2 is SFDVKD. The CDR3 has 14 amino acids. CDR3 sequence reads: CATSDLPPQDEQYF. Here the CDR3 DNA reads TGTGCCACCAGTGATTTGCCACCCCAAGACGAGCAGTACTTC.

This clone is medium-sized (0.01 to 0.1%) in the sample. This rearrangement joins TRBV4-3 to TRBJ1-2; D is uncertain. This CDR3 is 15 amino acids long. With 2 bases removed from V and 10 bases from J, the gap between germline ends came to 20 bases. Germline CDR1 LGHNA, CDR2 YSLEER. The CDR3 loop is CASSQPLQVPEDYTF. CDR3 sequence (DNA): TGCGCCAGCAGCCAACCACTTCAGGTGCCGGAAGACTACACCTTC.

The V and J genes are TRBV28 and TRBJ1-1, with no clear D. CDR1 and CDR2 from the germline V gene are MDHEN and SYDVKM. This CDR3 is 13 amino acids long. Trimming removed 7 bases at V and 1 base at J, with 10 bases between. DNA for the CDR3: TGTGCCAGCAACATGACCCCGAACACTGAAGCTTTCTTT. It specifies CASNMTPNTEAFF.

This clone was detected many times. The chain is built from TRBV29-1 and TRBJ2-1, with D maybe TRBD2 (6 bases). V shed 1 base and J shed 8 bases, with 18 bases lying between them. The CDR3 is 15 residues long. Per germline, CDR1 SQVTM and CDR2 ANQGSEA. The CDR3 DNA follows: TGCAGCGTTGAAGGATCCAGCGGGTCGGTGTATGAGCAGTTCTTC. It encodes CSVEGSSGSVYEQFF.

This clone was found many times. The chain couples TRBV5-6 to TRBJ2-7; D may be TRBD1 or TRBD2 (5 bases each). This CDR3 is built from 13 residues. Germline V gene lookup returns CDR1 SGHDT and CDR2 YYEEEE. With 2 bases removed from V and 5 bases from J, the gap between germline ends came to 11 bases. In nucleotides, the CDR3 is TGTGCCAGCAGCTTCTGGGGGTCCCACGAGCAGTACTTC. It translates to CASSFWGSHEQYF.

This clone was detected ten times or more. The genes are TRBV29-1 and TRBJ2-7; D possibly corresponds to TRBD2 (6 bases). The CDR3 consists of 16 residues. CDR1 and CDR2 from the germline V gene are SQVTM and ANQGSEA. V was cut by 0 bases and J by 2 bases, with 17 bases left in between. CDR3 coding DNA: TGCAGCGTTGAAGATGGGCTTGGCGGGGCACCCTACGAGCAGTACTTC. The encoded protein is CSVEDGLGGAPYEQYF.

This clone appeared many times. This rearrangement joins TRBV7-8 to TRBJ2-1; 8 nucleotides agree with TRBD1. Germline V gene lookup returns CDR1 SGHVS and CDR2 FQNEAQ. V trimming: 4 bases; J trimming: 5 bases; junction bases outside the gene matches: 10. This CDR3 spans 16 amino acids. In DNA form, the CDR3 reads TGTGCCAGCAGCTCCTCCGGGACAGGTGTCAACAATGAGCAGTTCTTC. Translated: CASSSSGTGVNNEQFF.

CDR3: CSAVVRQEGMSYTF. The CDR3 DNA is TGCAGTGCCGTAGTGAGACAGGAAGGGATGAGCTACACCTTC. The rearrangement joins TRBV20-1 to TRBJ1-2, with D maybe TRBD1 (6 bases). Trimming cost V 6 bases and J 9 bases, with 23 bases left between them. Germline V gene sequence: CDR1 DFQATT, CDR2 SNEGSKA (reference sequence). The CDR3 has 14 amino acids.

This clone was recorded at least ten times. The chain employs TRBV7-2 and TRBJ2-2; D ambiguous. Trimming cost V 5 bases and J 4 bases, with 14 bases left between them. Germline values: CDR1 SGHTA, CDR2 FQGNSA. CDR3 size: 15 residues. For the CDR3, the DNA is TGTGCCAGCAGCCCCTCAGGCCGTTTCACCGGGGAGCTGTTTTTT. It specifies CASSPSGRFTGELFF.

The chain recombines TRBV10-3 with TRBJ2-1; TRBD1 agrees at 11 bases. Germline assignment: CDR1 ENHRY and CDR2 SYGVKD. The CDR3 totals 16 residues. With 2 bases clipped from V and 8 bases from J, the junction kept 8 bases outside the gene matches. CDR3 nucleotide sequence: TGTGCCATCAGTGAGCGGACAGGGGGCCGATCGCATGAGCAGTTCTTC. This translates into CAISERTGGRSHEQFF.

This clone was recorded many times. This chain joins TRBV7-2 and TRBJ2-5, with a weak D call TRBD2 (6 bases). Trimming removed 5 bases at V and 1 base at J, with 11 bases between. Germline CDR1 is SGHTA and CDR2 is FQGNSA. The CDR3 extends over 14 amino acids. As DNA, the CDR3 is TGTGCCAGCAGCCTTAGCGGAGTCCAAGAGACCCAGTACTTC. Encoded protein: CASSLSGVQETQYF.

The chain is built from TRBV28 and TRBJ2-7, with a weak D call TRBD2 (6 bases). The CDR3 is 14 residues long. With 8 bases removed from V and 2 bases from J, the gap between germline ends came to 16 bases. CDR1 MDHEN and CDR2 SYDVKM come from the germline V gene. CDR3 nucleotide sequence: TGTGCCAGCTCCGAGGCGGGGTCCCCCTACGAGCAGTACTTC. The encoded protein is CASSEAGSPYEQYF.

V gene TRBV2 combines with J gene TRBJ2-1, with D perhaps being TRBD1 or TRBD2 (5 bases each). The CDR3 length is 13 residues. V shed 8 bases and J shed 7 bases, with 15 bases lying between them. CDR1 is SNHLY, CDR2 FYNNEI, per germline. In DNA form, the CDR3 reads TGTGCCAGCCTCAGGGACCCTAGGAATGAGCAGTTCTTC. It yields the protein CASLRDPRNEQFF.

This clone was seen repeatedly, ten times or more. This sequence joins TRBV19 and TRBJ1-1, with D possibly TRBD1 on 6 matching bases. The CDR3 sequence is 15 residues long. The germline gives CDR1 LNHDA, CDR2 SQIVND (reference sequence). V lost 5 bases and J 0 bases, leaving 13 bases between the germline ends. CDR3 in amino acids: CASSLQTGVNTEAFF. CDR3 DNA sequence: TGTGCCAGTAGTTTACAGACAGGCGTGAACACTGAAGCTTTCTTT. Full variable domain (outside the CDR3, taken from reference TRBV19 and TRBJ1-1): DGGITQSPKYLFRKEGQNVTLSCEQNLNHDAMYWYRQDPGQGLRLIYYSQIVNDFQKGDIAEGYSVSREKKESFPLTVTSAQKNPTAFYLCASSLQTGVNTEAFFGQGTRLTVV.

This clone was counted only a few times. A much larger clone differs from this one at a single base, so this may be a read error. The CDR3 region is CASSPTGTGVNEKLLF. The CDR3 coding sequence is TGTGCCAGCAGCCCTACGGGGACAGGAGTCAATGAAAAACTGCTTTTT. The gene calls are TRBV5-5 and TRBJ1-4; the match to TRBD1 covers 8 bases. CDR1 and CDR2 from the germline V gene are SGHKS and YYEKEE (reference sequence). The CDR3 contains 16 residues.

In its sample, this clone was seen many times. The CDR3 reads CASSEPRDSPYNEQFF. CDR3 DNA sequence: TGTGCCAGCAGCGAACCCCGGGACAGCCCTTACAATGAGCAGTTCTTC. The chain is built from TRBV7-9 and TRBJ2-1; 7 nucleotides align to TRBD1. This CDR3 is 16 amino acids long. Germline V lookup: CDR1 SEHNR, CDR2 FQNEAQ (reference sequence). V shed 5 bases, J shed 4 bases, and the junction held 11 bases outside the gene matches.

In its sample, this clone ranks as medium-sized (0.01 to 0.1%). Here the CDR3 reads CASSPRDRGRSYGYTF. For the CDR3, the DNA is TGTGCCAGCAGTCCCCGAGACAGGGGGCGAAGCTATGGCTACACCTTC. The V and J genes are TRBV12-3 or TRBV12-4 and TRBJ1-2, with TRBD1 identical over 10 bases. The CDR3 length is 16 residues. J lost 4 bases, V lost 5 bases, and 10 bases had no gene match.

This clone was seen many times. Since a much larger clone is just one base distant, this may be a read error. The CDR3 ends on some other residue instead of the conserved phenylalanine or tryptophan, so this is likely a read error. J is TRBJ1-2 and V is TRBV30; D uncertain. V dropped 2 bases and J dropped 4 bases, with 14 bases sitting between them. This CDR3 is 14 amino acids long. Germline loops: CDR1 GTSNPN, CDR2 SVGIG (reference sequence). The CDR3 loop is CAWSIQEEVYGYTS. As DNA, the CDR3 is TGTGCCTGGAGTATCCAAGAGGAGGTCTATGGCTACACCTCC.

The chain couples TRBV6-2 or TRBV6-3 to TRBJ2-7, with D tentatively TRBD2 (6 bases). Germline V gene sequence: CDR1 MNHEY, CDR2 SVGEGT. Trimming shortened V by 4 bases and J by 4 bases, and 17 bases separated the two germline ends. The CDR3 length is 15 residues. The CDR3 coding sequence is TGTGCCAGCAGTTTAGCGGTGGATCAGGGTTACGAGCAGTACTTC. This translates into CASSLAVDQGYEQYF.

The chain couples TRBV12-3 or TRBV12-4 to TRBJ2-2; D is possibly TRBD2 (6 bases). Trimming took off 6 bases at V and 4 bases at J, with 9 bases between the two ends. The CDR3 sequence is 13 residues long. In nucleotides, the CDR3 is TGTGCCAGCAGGGGGGGAGGCACCGGGGAGCTGTTTTTT. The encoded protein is CASRGGGTGELFF.

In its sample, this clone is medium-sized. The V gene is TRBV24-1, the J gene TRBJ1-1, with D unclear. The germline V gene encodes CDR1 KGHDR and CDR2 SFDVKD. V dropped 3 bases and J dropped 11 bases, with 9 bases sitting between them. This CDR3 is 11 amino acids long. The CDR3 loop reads CATSDGQRAFF. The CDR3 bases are TGTGCCACCAGTGATGGTCAAAGGGCTTTCTTT.

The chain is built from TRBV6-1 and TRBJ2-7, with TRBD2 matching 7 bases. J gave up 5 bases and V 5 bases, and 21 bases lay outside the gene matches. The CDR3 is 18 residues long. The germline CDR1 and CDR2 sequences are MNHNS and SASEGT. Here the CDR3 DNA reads TGTGCCAGCAGTAAGAGTTTAGGGCTTCAAGCGGGATTCAACGAGCAGTACTTC. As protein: CASSKSLGLQAGFNEQYF.

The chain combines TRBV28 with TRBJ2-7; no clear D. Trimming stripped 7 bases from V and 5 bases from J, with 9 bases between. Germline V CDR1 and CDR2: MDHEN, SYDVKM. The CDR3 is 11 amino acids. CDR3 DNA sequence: TGTGCCAGCACCAAATACCACGAGCAGTACTTC. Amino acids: CASTKYHEQYF.

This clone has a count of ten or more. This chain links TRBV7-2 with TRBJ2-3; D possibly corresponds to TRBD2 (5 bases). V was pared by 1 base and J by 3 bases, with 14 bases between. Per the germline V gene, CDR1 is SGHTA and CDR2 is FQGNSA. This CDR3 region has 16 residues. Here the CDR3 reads CASSLGAGPVTDTQYF. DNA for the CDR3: TGTGCCAGCAGCTTAGGGGCGGGTCCCGTGACAGATACGCAGTATTTT. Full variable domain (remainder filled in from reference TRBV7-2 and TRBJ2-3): GAGVSQSPSNKVTEKGKDVELRCDPISGHTALYWYRQSLGQGLEFLIYFQGNSAPDKSGLPSDRFSAERTGGSVSTLTIQRTQQEDSAVYLCASSLGAGPVTDTQYFGPGTRLTVL.

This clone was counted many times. CDR3 sequence: CAGVSGQNQPQHF. The CDR3 nucleotides read TGTGCCGGGGTTTCTGGGCAGAATCAGCCCCAGCATTTT. The J gene is TRBJ1-5, the V gene TRBV28; the D is unclear. V lost 11 bases and J 4 bases, leaving 15 bases between the germline ends. Per the germline V gene, CDR1 is MDHEN and CDR2 is SYDVKM. The CDR3 is made up of 13 amino acids.